This entry features one T cell receptor beta chain sequence. These data originate in a study of cytomegalovirus exposure and HLA in healthy donors. Only in-frame clones appear in the TCRdb table, and some are missing; sequencing was by immunoSEQ multiplex PCR. Of some 110,000 clones detected, roughly 86% appear once; the ten largest clones hold under 5%. The receptor was isolated from a young man in good health and CMV-seronegative. Material for sequencing was PBMCs.

The CDR3 DNA reads as TGTGCCAGTAGTATAGTTGGTGGGAGCGGGTACACCGGGGAGCTGTTTTTT. Amino acids: CASSIVGGSGYTGELFF. This chain connects TRBV19 to TRBJ2-2, with D possibly being TRBD2 (6 bases). Trimming stripped 1 base from V and 3 bases from J, with 15 bases between. CDR3 length equals 17 residues. The germline CDR1 and CDR2 sequences are LNHDA and SQIVND (reference sequence).